The next 27 T cell receptor beta chains were all read from a single sample in a study of T cell responses to AZD1222 COVID-19 vaccine. Here immunoSEQ multiplex PCR was the method, and the copy in TCRdb shows in-frame clones only, minus some. The sample consists of about 150,000 clones, around 85% of them appearing once. Sequenced material: peripheral blood, taken 28 days after the second dose of the MenACWY control vaccine. The receptors originated from an adult who received the MenACWY meningococcal vaccine as a control.

This clone was counted once. In DNA, the CDR3 is TGTGCCAGCTCACCGGTTCTAGGGGTGGATGGCTACACCTTC. This codes for CASSPVLGVDGYTF. The chain employs TRBV18 and TRBJ1-2, with D possibly matching TRBD1 (5 bases). V lost 3 bases to trimming and J lost 6 bases, with 14 bases between them. The CDR3 has 14 amino acids. The germline V gene encodes CDR1 KGHSH and CDR2 LQKENI.

The chain recombines TRBV6-5 with TRBJ1-5; D call uncertain. The V gene's germline CDR1 is MNHEY and CDR2 SVGAGI. Trimming pared 4 bases from V and 5 bases from J, leaving 9 bases between. This CDR3 is built from 13 residues. The CDR3 here is CASSWNGDQPQHF. The CDR3 DNA is TGTGCCAGCAGTTGGAATGGCGATCAGCCCCAGCATTTT.

The chain combines TRBV5-1 with TRBJ2-7, with D uncertain. The ends were cut back, 0 bases at V and 3 bases at J, with 7 bases in the middle. This CDR3 has 13 amino acids. The germline gives CDR1 SGHRS, CDR2 YFSETQ. This CDR3 reads CASSLEGFYEQYV. DNA for the CDR3: TGCGCCAGCAGCTTGGAGGGATTCTACGAGCAGTACGTC.

This clone was observed a single time. The rearrangement links TRBV6-5 to TRBJ2-7; either TRBD1 or TRBD2 may fit D (5 bases each). The CDR3 has 13 residues. Trimming took off 8 bases at V and 0 bases at J, with 11 bases between the two ends. In germline, CDR1 is MNHEY, CDR2 SVGAGI. The CDR3 DNA is TGTGCCAGCGGACTGGACATCTCCTACGAGCAGTACTTC. Translated, it gives CASGLDISYEQYF.

This clone was seen once. The genes are TRBV28 and TRBJ2-3; the D call may be TRBD1 or TRBD2 (6 bases each). In germline, CDR1 is MDHEN, CDR2 SYDVKM. V was pared by 5 bases and J by 0 bases, with 15 bases between. The CDR3 consists of 16 residues. The DNA for the CDR3 is TGTGCCAGCAGTCCGGGTAGGGGGGCGAGCACAGATACGCAGTATTTT. It encodes CASSPGRGASTDTQYF.

The chain joins TRBV28 to TRBJ1-1, with TRBD1 matching over 9 bases. The CDR3 spans 14 residues. Trimming removed 7 bases from V and 3 bases from J; junction bases left unmatched: 6. Germline V gene data show CDR1 as MDHEN and CDR2 as SYDVKM. The CDR3 region has the DNA TGTGCCAGCAAAACAGGGGGCTTCTACACTGAAGCTTTCTTT. Its translation: CASKTGGFYTEAFF.

The J gene is TRBJ2-5, the V gene TRBV29-1; D gene ambiguous. Germline V lookup: CDR1 SQVTM, CDR2 ANQGSEA. With 6 bases removed from V and 5 bases from J, the gap between germline ends came to 13 bases. There are 12 residues in the CDR3. The CDR3 region has the DNA TGCAGCGTCCCGGTTGGGCGTGAGACCCAGTACTTC. This sequence encodes CSVPVGRETQYF.

This chain connects TRBV28 to TRBJ2-1; TRBD1 is a possible D gene (6 bases). This CDR3 is built from 16 residues. V lost 5 bases to trimming and J lost 4 bases, with 18 bases between them. CDR1 MDHEN and CDR2 SYDVKM come from the germline V gene. CDR3 bases: TGTGCCAGCAGTGTTAACAGGGCCGTGGGATACAATGAGCAGTTCTTC. It specifies CASSVNRAVGYNEQFF.

In this sample, this clone turned up a few times. The chain employs TRBV29-1 and TRBJ1-2; D is ambiguous. V was clipped by 6 bases and J by 6 bases, with 2 bases between them. There are 8 residues in the CDR3. Germline lookup yields CDR1 SQVTM and CDR2 ANQGSEA. The DNA for the CDR3 is TGCAGCGTAGATGGCTACACCTTC. This translates into CSVDGYTF.

V is TRBV11-3 and J is TRBJ1-1, with 9 bases identical to TRBD1. Germline CDR1 is SGHNT and CDR2 is YENEEA. V was clipped by 6 bases and J by 1 base; unmatched bases: 9. The CDR3 totals 16 residues. CDR3 DNA: TGTGCCAGCAGTCCCGGGACAGGGAAAAGGAACACTGAAGCTTTCTTT. It yields the protein CASSPGTGKRNTEAFF.

The rearrangement links TRBV28 to TRBJ2-7; 10 positions agree with TRBD1. The V gene end was trimmed by 10 bases and the J gene end by 2 bases; junction bases not matched to a gene: 11. The V gene's germline CDR1 is MDHEN and CDR2 SYDVKM. The CDR3 covers 15 residues. CDR3 in amino acids: CATIDRGRGPYEQYF. The CDR3 coding sequence is TGTGCCACCATTGACAGGGGGCGAGGCCCCTACGAGCAGTACTTC. Filled out from reference TRBV28 and TRBJ2-7, the complete variable domain reads DVKVTQSSRYLVKRTGEKVFLECVQDMDHENMFWYRQDPGLGLRLIYFSYDVKMKEKGDIPEGYSVSREKKERFSLILESASTNQTSMYLCATIDRGRGPYEQYFGPGTRLTVT.

The chain joins TRBV2 to TRBJ1-5; D ambiguous. CDR3 length: 15 residues. V was pared by 2 bases and J by 2 bases, with 10 bases between. The germline CDR1 and CDR2 sequences are SNHLY and FYNNEI. The CDR3 sequence: CASSEQTTGNQPQHF. The CDR3 nucleotides are TGTGCCAGCAGTGAACAGACTACAGGCAATCAGCCCCAGCATTTT.

The CDR3 DNA sequence: TGTGCCAGCAGCTTATACAGGGGGGGGCAGAACACTGAAGCTTTCTTT. Amino acid sequence: CASSLYRGGQNTEAFF. This chain connects TRBV7-2 to TRBJ1-1; 8 nucleotides align to TRBD1. Germline assignment: CDR1 SGHTA and CDR2 FQGNSA. The V segment lost 2 bases and the J segment 1 base; nucleotides outside the gene matches: 6. The CDR3 covers 16 residues. The variable domain in full, completed from reference TRBV7-2 and TRBJ1-1, reads GAGVSQSPSNKVTEKGKDVELRCDPISGHTALYWYRQSLGQGLEFLIYFQGNSAPDKSGLPSDRFSAERTGGSVSTLTIQRTQQEDSAVYLCASSLYRGGQNTEAFFGQGTRLTVV.

The table lists this clone with a few counts. The rearrangement links TRBV9 to TRBJ2-1, with D possibly matching TRBD2 (6 bases). This CDR3 region has 15 residues. CDR1 SGDLS and CDR2 YYNGEE come from the germline V gene. V was clipped by 3 bases and J by 3 bases, with 13 bases between them. The CDR3 here is CASSALSGVYNEQFF. Here the CDR3 DNA reads TGTGCCAGCAGCGCCCTTTCGGGAGTCTACAATGAGCAGTTCTTC.

The chain combines TRBV3-1 (or the pseudogene TRBV3-2) with TRBJ2-7; D gene ambiguous. Germline CDR1 LGHDT, CDR2 YNNKEL (reference sequence). The CDR3 contains 14 residues. Trimming cost V 5 bases and J 3 bases, with 14 bases left between them. CDR3 loop: CASSTVRSGYEQYF. CDR3 nucleotide sequence: TGTGCCAGCAGCACGGTGAGGTCCGGCTACGAGCAGTACTTC.

V and J are TRBV13 and TRBJ1-1, with TRBD1 as a possible D gene (5 bases). The CDR3 spans 17 residues. Germline CDR1 and CDR2: PRHDT and FYEKMQ (reference sequence). V was cut by 5 bases and J by 3 bases, with 22 bases left in between. CDR3 coding DNA: TGTGCCAGCAGCGCGACCGCAGGCTTGGGGCAGGACACTGAAGCTTTCTTT. It yields the protein CASSATAGLGQDTEAFF.

The chain carries TRBV6-2 or TRBV6-3 and TRBJ2-2; TRBD2 agrees at 7 bases. The CDR3 runs 16 residues. The V gene's germline CDR1 is MNHEY and CDR2 SVGEGT. V shed 2 bases, J shed 6 bases, and the junction held 9 bases outside the gene matches. DNA for the CDR3: TGTGCCAGCAGTTACGCGGGGGAAGTTTCGGCCGGGGAGCTGTTTTTT. Its protein is CASSYAGEVSAGELFF.

CDR3 bases: TGTGCCAGCAGTTACACACCCGGGACAGCCTTAACCAACTATGGCTACACCTTC. It is translated as CASSYTPGTALTNYGYTF. V gene TRBV7-9 combines with J gene TRBJ1-2; the match to TRBD1 covers 7 bases. The germline CDR1 and CDR2 sequences are SEHNR and FQNEAQ (reference sequence). This CDR3 comprises 18 residues. The V and J ends lost 6 bases and 2 bases, in that order; junction bases with no gene match: 18.

This chain joins TRBV2 and TRBJ2-5; perhaps TRBD2 as D (6 bases). Germline values: CDR1 SNHLY, CDR2 FYNNEI. V lost 7 bases and J lost 5, with 8 bases in between. The CDR3 runs to 11 residues. In DNA, the CDR3 is TGTGCCAGCACCGGGAGTGAGACCCAGTACTTC. Its translation is CASTGSETQYF.

This chain links TRBV28 with TRBJ2-7; D gene ambiguous. The CDR3 length is 13 residues. Trimming took off 4 bases at V and 7 bases at J, with 14 bases between the two ends. Germline V lookup: CDR1 MDHEN, CDR2 SYDVKM. CDR3 nucleotides: TGTGCCAGCAGTTCCCCGCGACATCCTGAGCAGTACGTC. This codes for CASSSPRHPEQYV.

The V gene is TRBV27, the J gene TRBJ2-1; weak D call: TRBD2 (6 bases). The CDR3 totals 17 residues. Germline-derived CDR1 and CDR2 are MNHEY and SMNVEV (reference sequence). Between the trimmed V and J ends, which lost 7 bases and 5 bases, there was a span of 24 bases. The CDR3 DNA reads as TGTGCCAGCACCTTGCTTTCGGTAGGAGGGCCCGACAATGAGCAGTTCTTC. Protein sequence: CASTLLSVGGPDNEQFF.

This clone has just one count. The chain links TRBV11-2 to TRBJ2-7, with D perhaps matching TRBD1 or TRBD2 (5 bases each). V lost 0 bases and J lost 4, with 19 bases in between. This CDR3 has 17 amino acids. Germline loops: CDR1 SGHAT, CDR2 FQNNGV. The chain's CDR3 is CASSLDVTGPEEYEQYF. CDR3 in DNA: TGTGCCAGCAGCTTAGATGTGACGGGACCAGAGGAGTACGAGCAGTACTTC.

The V and J genes are TRBV6-5 and TRBJ2-2; D not certain. The length of the CDR3 is 12 residues. The V and J ends lost 6 bases and 6 bases respectively, with 8 bases between them. Germline V gives CDR1 MNHEY, CDR2 SVGAGI. The chain's CDR3 is CASRNTAGELFF. DNA for the CDR3: TGTGCCAGCAGAAACACCGCCGGGGAGCTGTTTTTT.

The rearrangement joins TRBV7-9 to TRBJ1-3; the D is unclear. Trimming took off 5 bases at V and 4 bases at J, with 3 bases between the two ends. Germline assignment: CDR1 SEHNR and CDR2 FQNEAQ (reference sequence). This CDR3 has 11 residues. As DNA, the CDR3 is TGTGCCAGCAGCCGCGGAAACACCATATATTTT. Protein: CASSRGNTIYF.

The J gene is TRBJ1-2, the V gene TRBV7-9; unclear D gene. Germline values: CDR1 SEHNR, CDR2 FQNEAQ (reference sequence). This CDR3 is built from 13 residues. Deletions cut 0 bases from V and 6 bases from J, with 8 bases between. The CDR3 loop reads CASSLARGHGYTF. Here the CDR3 DNA reads TGTGCCAGCAGCTTAGCGCGAGGGCATGGCTACACCTTC.

This clone came up a few times. CDR3 loop: CASSQSTMVSPLHF. Here the CDR3 DNA reads TGTGCCAGCAGCCAGTCAACTATGGTTTCACCCCTCCACTTT. V gene TRBV4-2 combines with J gene TRBJ1-6; D unresolved. Germline lookup yields CDR1 LGHNA and CDR2 YNFKEQ. Deletions cut 3 bases from V and 9 bases from J, with 12 bases between. The CDR3 runs 14 residues.

V is TRBV5-4 and J is TRBJ1-2, with 9 bases identical to TRBD1. CDR3 length: 14 amino acids. Per the germline V gene, CDR1 is SGHNT and CDR2 is YYREEE (reference sequence). With V trimmed by 0 bases and J by 3 bases, 0 bases remained unmatched. CDR3 residues: CASSLGDRDYGYTF. The CDR3 DNA reads TGTGCCAGCAGCTTGGGGGACAGGGACTATGGCTACACCTTC.